This TCR beta chain was recovered during a study of radiotherapy plus CTLA-4 blockade in lung cancer. Using immunoSEQ multiplex PCR, the repertoire was profiled, and TCRdb retains in-frame clones only, with some absent. Among 65,000 to 100,000 clones listed, around 83% were seen once. The source is a human donor with non-small cell lung cancer who had stable disease on radiotherapy plus ipilimumab. This sample comprised peripheral blood, obtained from a patient treated with radiotherapy plus ipilimumab.

CDR3 nucleotide sequence: TGCAGCGTCTCGGGACAGGGTAACTATGGCTACACCTTC. It codes for CSVSGQGNYGYTF. The rearrangement links TRBV29-1 to TRBJ1-2, with TRBD1 matching 9 bases. This CDR3 region has 13 residues. The V gene's germline CDR1 is SQVTM and CDR2 ANQGSEA. Trimming took 6 bases from V and 1 from J; bases not matched to a gene: 3. Complete variable domain (other parts from reference TRBV29-1 and TRBJ1-2): SAVISQKPSRDICQRGTSLTIQCQVDSQVTMMFWYRQQPGQSLTLIATANQGSEATYESGFVIDKFPISRPNLTFSTLTVSNMSPEDSSIYLCSVSGQGNYGYTFGSGTRLTVV.